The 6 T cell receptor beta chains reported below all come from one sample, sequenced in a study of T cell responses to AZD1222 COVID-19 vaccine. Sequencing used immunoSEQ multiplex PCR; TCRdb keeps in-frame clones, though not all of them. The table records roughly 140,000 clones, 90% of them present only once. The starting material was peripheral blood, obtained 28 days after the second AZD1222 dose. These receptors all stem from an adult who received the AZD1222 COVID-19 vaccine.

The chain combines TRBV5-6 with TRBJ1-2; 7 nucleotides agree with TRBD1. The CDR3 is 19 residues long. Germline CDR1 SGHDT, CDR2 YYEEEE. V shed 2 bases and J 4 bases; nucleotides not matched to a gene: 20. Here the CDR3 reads CASSFQEGAFAFQTYGYTF. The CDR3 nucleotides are TGTGCCAGCAGCTTTCAAGAGGGGGCATTCGCCTTCCAAACCTATGGCTACACCTTC. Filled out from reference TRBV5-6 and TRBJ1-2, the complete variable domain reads DAGVTQSPTHLIKTRGQQVTLRCSPKSGHDTVSWYQQALGQGPQFIFQYYEEEERQRGNFPDRFSGHQFPNYSSELNVNALLLGDSALYLCASSFQEGAFAFQTYGYTFGSGTRLTVV.

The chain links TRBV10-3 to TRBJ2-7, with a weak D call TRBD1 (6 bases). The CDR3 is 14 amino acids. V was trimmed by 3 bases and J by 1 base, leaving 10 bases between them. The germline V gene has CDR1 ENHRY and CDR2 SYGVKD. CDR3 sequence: CAISDLTGSYEQYF. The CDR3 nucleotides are TGTGCCATCAGTGATTTGACAGGTTCCTACGAGCAGTACTTC.

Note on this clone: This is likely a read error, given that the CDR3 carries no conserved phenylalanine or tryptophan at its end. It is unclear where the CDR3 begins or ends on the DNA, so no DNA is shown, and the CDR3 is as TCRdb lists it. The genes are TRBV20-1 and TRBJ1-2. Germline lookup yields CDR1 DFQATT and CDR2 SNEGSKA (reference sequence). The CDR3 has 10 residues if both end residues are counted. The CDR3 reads CSATDRPGLL.

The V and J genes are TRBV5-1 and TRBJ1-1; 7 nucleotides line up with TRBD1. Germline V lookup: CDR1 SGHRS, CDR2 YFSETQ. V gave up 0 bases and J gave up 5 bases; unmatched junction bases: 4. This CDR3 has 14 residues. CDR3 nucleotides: TGCGCCAGCAGCTTGGGGAGGGGGCAAACTGAAGCTTTCTTT. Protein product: CASSLGRGQTEAFF.

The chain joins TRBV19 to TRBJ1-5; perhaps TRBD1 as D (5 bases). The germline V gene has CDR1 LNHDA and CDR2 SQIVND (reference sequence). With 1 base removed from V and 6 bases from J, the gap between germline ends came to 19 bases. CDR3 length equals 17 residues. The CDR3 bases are TGTGCCAGTAGTATAGTATCAGGGTTCGCGGGTAGTCAGCCCCAGCATTTT. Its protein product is CASSIVSGFAGSQPQHF.

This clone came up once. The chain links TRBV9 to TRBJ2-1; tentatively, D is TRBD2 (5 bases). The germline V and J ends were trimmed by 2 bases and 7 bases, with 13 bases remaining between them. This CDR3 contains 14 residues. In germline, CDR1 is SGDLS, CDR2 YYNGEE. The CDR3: CASSVRAGGNEQFF. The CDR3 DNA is TGTGCCAGCAGCGTTCGGGCGGGTGGTAATGAGCAGTTCTTC.